This TCR beta chain was profiled in a study of T-cell memory formation after mild COVID-19. Study background: Largely, TCR clusters stayed within a single donor.

Findings and caveats of the study: Mainly CM and EM harbored the contracting CD4+ clones; mainly EMRA harbored the CD8+ ones.

This clonotype was picked up a small number of times. The antigen remains unidentified. The V end was cut by 1 base, the J end by 8 bases, with 11 bases between. The V gene's germline CDR1 is GTSNPN and CDR2 SVGIG (reference sequence). The CDR3 is 12 amino acids. TCRdb called the 5' RACE reads again in MiXCR, with one record for every CDR3 protein. The sample lists about 440,000 distinct CDR3 sequences; 20% were seen once. The specimen sequenced was PBMCs or a T cell subset sorted from them (not recorded which). The V and J genes are TRBV30 and TRBJ1-2; weak D call: TRBD1 (6 bases). This sequence was found in an adult woman who had mild COVID-19 (a few samples of this study predate the infection). Cell type and time point are not known. The CDR3 loop is CAWSGGAQGYTF. CDR3 DNA sequence: TGTGCCTGGAGTGGGGGGGCGCAAGGCTACACCTTC.